This T cell receptor (beta chain) is from a study of a mutant IDH1 vaccine in newly diagnosed glioma. Across the whole study: Onset of vaccination occurred 4-6 weeks following radiotherapy alone, or with temozolomide cycles. Regarding the study as a whole: The authors found pseudoprogression apparently unrelated to changes in top peripheral T cell clonotypes.

For this clone: The antigen is unknown.

The time point here: week 5, during vaccination. One vaccine dose held 300 ug of mutant IDH1 20-mer peptide and came with topical imiquimod. The donors' diagnosis was new WHO grade 3 or 4 astrocytoma that was IDH1-mutant and ATRX-lost. Repertoires were generated with immunoSEQ multiplex PCR, while TCRdb's copy carries only in-frame clones and drops some. There are about 51,000 clones in the sample; 78% occur only once, and 1.5% to 2% lies in the top ten. This TCR was recovered from a woman between 35 and 50 years old with glioma. The sequencing used PBMCs, collected from a glioma patient whose treatment included an IDH1 peptide vaccine.

The CDR3 region has the DNA TGTGCCAGCAGTTTCGGACAGGCGTATGGCTACACCTTC. It specifies CASSFGQAYGYTF. The chain has TRBV6-5 and TRBJ1-2; 7 bases line up with TRBD1. The length of the CDR3 is 13 residues. J gave up 5 bases and V 4 bases, and 4 bases lay outside the gene matches. The germline V gene encodes CDR1 MNHEY and CDR2 SVGAGI.